The subject of this entry is one T cell receptor (beta chain). Its antigen is not known. PCR used 60 Vbeta primers and 13 Jbeta primers. Sequencing used immunoSEQ multiplex PCR; TCRdb keeps in-frame clones, though not all of them. Its table records approximately 140,000 clones. Unrecorded immune exposures were likely, despite nominal health at sampling. These data are taken from a study of cytomegalovirus exposure and HLA in healthy donors. The study, taken as a whole, reports: Specific recognition of CMV antigens was confirmed in vitro for a few chains (all CMV-associated). Data from an earlier analysis indicated that most TCR beta V segments were productive either about 90% or about 30% of the time. Association of 16,951 TCR beta sequences with HLA alleles was found at 0.05 false discovery rate in a later analysis.

Per the germline V gene, CDR1 is LGHNA and CDR2 is YSLEER. The V and J ends lost 0 bases and 6 bases respectively, with 20 bases between them. This CDR3 region has 17 residues. The chain has TRBV4-3 and TRBJ1-2; D is uncertain. The sample consisted of PBMCs. The source of this sequence is a woman between 18 and 29 years old in good health and CMV-seronegative. The CDR3 protein is CASSQDRREGLYNGYTF. CDR3 DNA sequence: TGCGCCAGCAGCCAAGATAGACGGGAGGGCCTCTACAATGGCTACACCTTC.